The rows below give T cell receptor beta chains drawn from one sample of a study of Tregs in tolerant kidney transplant recipients. TCRdb keeps only in-frame clones here, not all; method: immunoSEQ multiplex PCR. Seen here are under 95,000 clones, 91% observed once, and the top ten hold 0.34%. The sample consisted of Tregs from blood, taken before the transplant. These receptors originate from a human donor who received a combined kidney and bone marrow transplant. CDR3s include the opening cysteine and the closing phenylalanine or tryptophan. D genes are given only for firm matches. Some rows have no size entry. The others give once, few or many, or a class for an expanded clone.

d_call: -; j_call: TRBJ2-5; clone_size: -; v_call: TRBV5-1; cdr3_aa: CASSPQGTQETQYF; cdr3_nt: TGCGCCAGCAGCCCCCAGGGGACCCAAGAGACCCAGTACTTC
d_call: TRBD2; j_call: TRBJ2-3; clone_size: -; v_call: TRBV11-1; cdr3_aa: CASSLATSSGSTDTQYF; cdr3_nt: TGTGCCAGCAGCTTAGCGACTAGTAGCGGGAGCACAGATACGCAGTATTTT
d_call: TRBD1; j_call: TRBJ2-7; clone_size: -; v_call: TRBV4-2; cdr3_aa: CASSQEGQGAAEQYF; cdr3_nt: TGTGCCAGCAGCCAAGAGGGACAGGGGGCTGCCGAGCAGTACTTC
d_call: -; j_call: TRBJ2-2; clone_size: -; v_call: TRBV9; cdr3_aa: CASSAPWGQGANTGELFF; cdr3_nt: TGTGCCAGCAGCGCCCCCTGGGGGCAGGGTGCGAACACCGGGGAGCTGTTTTTT
d_call: -; j_call: TRBJ1-1; clone_size: -; v_call: TRBV6-1; cdr3_aa: CASRDTKDIVVAFF; cdr3_nt: TGTGCCAGCCGGGACACTAAAGATATAGTAGTGGCTTTCTTT
d_call: -; j_call: TRBJ1-2; clone_size: -; v_call: TRBV29-1; cdr3_aa: CSVTLNYGYTF; cdr3_nt: TGCAGCGTCACACTGAACTATGGCTACACCTTC
d_call: -; j_call: TRBJ1-2; clone_size: once; v_call: TRBV11-3; cdr3_aa: CASSRDLLYGYTF; cdr3_nt: TGTGCCAGCAGCAGGGATCTATTATATGGCTACACCTTC
d_call: -; j_call: TRBJ2-1; clone_size: once; v_call: TRBV27; cdr3_aa: CASSLISAGGGNEQFF; cdr3_nt: TGTGCCAGCAGTTTAATTTCGGCAGGGGGGGGCAATGAGCAGTTCTTC
d_call: TRBD1; j_call: TRBJ1-1; clone_size: -; v_call: TRBV28; cdr3_aa: CASIHTRGAGGINTEAFF; cdr3_nt: TGTGCCAGCATCCATACCCGGGGGGCAGGGGGCATCAACACTGAAGCTTTCTTT
d_call: TRBD1; j_call: TRBJ1-2; clone_size: few; v_call: TRBV6-6; cdr3_aa: CASDDRGDSANYGYTF; cdr3_nt: TGTGCCAGCGATGACAGGGGCGACTCTGCTAACTATGGCTACACCTTC
d_call: -; j_call: TRBJ2-3; clone_size: -; v_call: TRBV19; cdr3_aa: CASSPRVSTDTQYF; cdr3_nt: TGTGCCAGTAGCCCTAGGGTCAGCACAGATACGCAGTATTTT
d_call: TRBD2; j_call: TRBJ2-1; clone_size: -; v_call: TRBV11-2; cdr3_aa: CASSLSLAGRNEQFF; cdr3_nt: TGTGCCAGCAGCTTATCACTAGCGGGAAGGAATGAGCAGTTCTTC
d_call: TRBD1; j_call: TRBJ1-5; clone_size: few; v_call: TRBV19; cdr3_aa: CASQTGAAQPQHF; cdr3_nt: TGTGCCAGCCAGACAGGGGCGGCTCAGCCCCAGCATTTT
d_call: -; j_call: TRBJ2-2; clone_size: -; v_call: TRBV12-5; cdr3_aa: CASGLVGDGELFF; cdr3_nt: TGTGCTAGTGGGTTGGTCGGAGACGGGGAGCTGTTTTTT
d_call: -; j_call: TRBJ1-2; clone_size: -; v_call: TRBV19; cdr3_aa: CASSARWKNRKAYGYTF; cdr3_nt: TGTGCCAGTAGTGCACGGTGGAAAAATCGAAAGGCCTATGGCTACACCTTC
d_call: -; j_call: TRBJ1-3; clone_size: -; v_call: TRBV28; cdr3_aa: CASRSGGGEAGNTIYF; cdr3_nt: TGTGCCAGCCGATCTGGCGGGGGGGAAGCTGGAAACACCATATATTTT
d_call: -; j_call: TRBJ2-2; clone_size: -; v_call: TRBV7-3; cdr3_aa: CASSLIGGRTGELFF; cdr3_nt: TGTGCCAGCAGCTTAATCGGGGGAAGGACCGGGGAGCTGTTTTTT
d_call: -; j_call: TRBJ1-4; clone_size: -; v_call: TRBV4-2; cdr3_aa: CASSQDPMLRSEKLFF; cdr3_nt: TGTGCCAGCAGCCAGGACCCGATGCTGAGAAGTGAAAAACTGTTTTTT
d_call: -; j_call: TRBJ2-2; clone_size: -; v_call: TRBV9; cdr3_aa: CASSVDPGSGELFF; cdr3_nt: TGTGCCAGCAGCGTAGACCCAGGGTCCGGGGAGCTGTTTTTT
d_call: TRBD1; j_call: TRBJ2-3; clone_size: -; v_call: TRBV19; cdr3_aa: CASSIQGARDTQYF; cdr3_nt: TGTGCCAGTAGTATACAGGGGGCAAGGGATACGCAGTATTTT
d_call: TRBD2; j_call: TRBJ2-3; clone_size: -; v_call: TRBV6-1; cdr3_aa: CASTGGQADTQYF; cdr3_nt: TGTGCCAGCACGGGGGGGCAGGCAGATACGCAGTATTTT
d_call: -; j_call: TRBJ1-2; clone_size: once; v_call: TRBV29-1; cdr3_aa: CSVVGDLGGYTF; cdr3_nt: TGCAGCGTTGTTGGGGATTTGGGTGGCTACACCTTC
d_call: -; j_call: TRBJ1-1; clone_size: -; v_call: TRBV5-1; cdr3_aa: CASSLGGNTEAFF; cdr3_nt: TGCGCCAGCAGCTTGGGGGGGAACACTGAAGCTTTCTTT
d_call: TRBD1; j_call: TRBJ2-7; clone_size: -; v_call: TRBV28; cdr3_aa: CASSRLRDSATYEQYF; cdr3_nt: TGTGCCAGCAGCCGGCTTAGGGACAGCGCCACCTACGAGCAGTACTTC
d_call: -; j_call: TRBJ1-5; clone_size: medium-sized; v_call: TRBV28; cdr3_aa: CASSGGWGHQPQHF; cdr3_nt: TGTGCCAGCAGCGGAGGTTGGGGGCATCAGCCCCAGCATTTT
d_call: -; j_call: TRBJ2-7; clone_size: -; v_call: TRBV29-1; cdr3_aa: CSVEAPGAHSYEQYF; cdr3_nt: TGCAGCGTTGAAGCCCCTGGGGCCCACTCCTACGAGCAGTACTTC
d_call: -; j_call: TRBJ2-7; clone_size: -; v_call: TRBV19; cdr3_aa: CASSISRTETYEQYF; cdr3_nt: TGTGCCAGTAGTATTTCCCGGACGGAGACCTACGAGCAGTACTTC
d_call: -; j_call: TRBJ2-5; clone_size: -; v_call: TRBV28; cdr3_aa: CASSLVDRTQETQYF; cdr3_nt: TGTGCCAGCAGTTTAGTCGACAGGACCCAAGAGACCCAGTACTTC
d_call: TRBD2; j_call: TRBJ2-7; clone_size: -; v_call: TRBV28; cdr3_aa: CASIGRDLSYEQYF; cdr3_nt: TGTGCCAGCATAGGGAGGGACCTCTCCTACGAGCAGTACTTC
d_call: -; j_call: TRBJ2-6; clone_size: -; v_call: TRBV30; cdr3_aa: CAWSGGSSGANVLTF; cdr3_nt: TGTGCCTGGAGTGGAGGCAGCTCTGGGGCCAACGTCCTGACTTTC
d_call: -; j_call: TRBJ2-3; clone_size: -; v_call: TRBV4-1; cdr3_aa: CASSQDPRDSSSTDTQYF; cdr3_nt: TGCGCCAGCAGCCAAGACCCTCGGGACTCGAGTAGCACAGATACGCAGTATTTT
d_call: -; j_call: TRBJ2-7; clone_size: few; v_call: TRBV6-5; cdr3_aa: CASSYRGEQYF; cdr3_nt: TGTGCCAGCAGTTACCGGGGCGAGCAGTACTTC
d_call: -; j_call: TRBJ1-5; clone_size: -; v_call: TRBV19; cdr3_aa: CASSIDVGVSTAYSNQPQHF; cdr3_nt: TGTGCCAGTAGTATAGATGTGGGGGTCTCAACGGCGTATAGCAATCAGCCCCAGCATTTT
d_call: TRBD1; j_call: TRBJ1-2; clone_size: -; v_call: TRBV6-1; cdr3_aa: CASSDGQGVNYGYTF; cdr3_nt: TGTGCCAGCAGTGATGGCCAGGGGGTTAACTATGGCTACACCTTC
d_call: -; j_call: TRBJ1-3; clone_size: -; v_call: TRBV21-1; cdr3_aa: CASSKAGQTGNTIYF; cdr3_nt: TGTGCCAGCAGCAAAGCGGGACAGACTGGAAACACCATATATTTT
d_call: -; j_call: TRBJ2-3; clone_size: -; v_call: TRBV4-1; cdr3_aa: CASSPDNRGSSDTQYF; cdr3_nt: TGCGCCAGCAGCCCGGATAATAGAGGAAGTTCAGATACGCAGTATTTT
d_call: -; j_call: TRBJ2-7; clone_size: -; v_call: TRBV28; cdr3_aa: CASAGQSSYEQYF; cdr3_nt: TGTGCCAGTGCCGGACAGAGCTCCTACGAGCAGTACTTC
d_call: -; j_call: TRBJ1-2; clone_size: -; v_call: TRBV5-1; cdr3_aa: CASSFPGTTNYGYTF; cdr3_nt: TGCGCCAGCAGCTTCCCGGGGACCACTAACTATGGCTACACCTTC
d_call: -; j_call: TRBJ2-5; clone_size: -; v_call: TRBV5-1; cdr3_aa: CASSLDETQYF; cdr3_nt: TGCGCCAGCAGCTTGGACGAGACCCAGTACTTC
d_call: -; j_call: TRBJ2-5; clone_size: -; v_call: TRBV27; cdr3_aa: CASSSLGAGYQETQYF; cdr3_nt: TGTGCCAGCAGTTCCCTGGGAGCGGGCTACCAAGAGACCCAGTACTTC
d_call: -; j_call: TRBJ1-1; clone_size: -; v_call: TRBV5-1; cdr3_aa: CASSPTAMNTEAFF; cdr3_nt: TGCGCCAGCAGCCCGACTGCTATGAACACTGAAGCTTTCTTT
d_call: -; j_call: TRBJ2-7; clone_size: once; v_call: TRBV5-6; cdr3_aa: CASSLEDGSYEQYF; cdr3_nt: TGTGCCAGCAGCTTGGAGGACGGAAGCTACGAGCAGTACTTC
d_call: -; j_call: TRBJ2-1; clone_size: -; v_call: TRBV5-5; cdr3_aa: CASSLSGLISYNEQFF; cdr3_nt: TGTGCCAGCAGCCTGTCGGGACTGATCTCCTACAATGAGCAGTTCTTC
d_call: -; j_call: TRBJ2-1; clone_size: -; v_call: TRBV9; cdr3_aa: CASSALGAYNEQFF; cdr3_nt: TGTGCCAGCAGCGCCCTCGGCGCTTACAATGAGCAGTTCTTC
d_call: TRBD2; j_call: TRBJ2-1; clone_size: -; v_call: TRBV30; cdr3_aa: CAWSQGTSGYNEQFF; cdr3_nt: TGTGCCTGGAGCCAAGGGACTAGCGGATACAATGAGCAGTTCTTC
d_call: -; j_call: TRBJ2-5; clone_size: -; v_call: TRBV29-1; cdr3_aa: CSVIPPETQYF; cdr3_nt: TGCAGCGTGATACCCCCGGAGACCCAGTACTTC
d_call: -; j_call: TRBJ1-2; clone_size: -; v_call: TRBV2; cdr3_aa: CASSEARTGYGYTF; cdr3_nt: TGTGCCAGCAGTGAAGCGAGAACCGGCTATGGCTACACCTTC
d_call: -; j_call: TRBJ2-1; clone_size: -; v_call: TRBV6-5; cdr3_aa: CASRGWGDNNEQFF; cdr3_nt: TGTGCCAGCAGGGGGTGGGGGGACAACAATGAGCAGTTCTTC
d_call: TRBD2; j_call: TRBJ2-3; clone_size: -; v_call: TRBV27; cdr3_aa: CASSRLAGVRDTQYF; cdr3_nt: TGTGCCAGCAGCCGACTAGCGGGAGTAAGAGATACGCAGTATTTT
d_call: TRBD2; j_call: TRBJ2-7; clone_size: -; v_call: TRBV7-2; cdr3_aa: CASSTLADVVHEQYF; cdr3_nt: TGTGCCAGCAGCACACTAGCGGACGTAGTCCACGAGCAGTACTTC
d_call: TRBD1; j_call: TRBJ2-1; clone_size: -; v_call: TRBV7-8; cdr3_aa: CASSSLPGGGIHTFEQFF; cdr3_nt: TGTGCCAGCAGCTCCCTCCCAGGGGGTGGTATCCATACGTTTGAGCAGTTCTTC
d_call: TRBD1; j_call: TRBJ2-2; clone_size: -; v_call: TRBV7-3; cdr3_aa: CASSSPGQQATGELFF; cdr3_nt: TGTGCCAGCAGCTCGCCGGGACAGCAGGCCACCGGGGAGCTGTTTTTT